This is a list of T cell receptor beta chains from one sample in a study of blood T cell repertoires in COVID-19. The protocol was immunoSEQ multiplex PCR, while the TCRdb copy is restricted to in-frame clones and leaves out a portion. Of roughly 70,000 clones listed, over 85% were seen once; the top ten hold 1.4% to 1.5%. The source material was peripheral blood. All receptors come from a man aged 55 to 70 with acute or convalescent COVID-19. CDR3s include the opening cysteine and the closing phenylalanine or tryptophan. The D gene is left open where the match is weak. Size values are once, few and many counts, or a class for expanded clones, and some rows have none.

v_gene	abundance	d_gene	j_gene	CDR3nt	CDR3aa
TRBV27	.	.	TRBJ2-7	TGTGCCAGCAGACTAGGGCAGACCTACGAGCAGTACTTC	CASRLGQTYEQYF
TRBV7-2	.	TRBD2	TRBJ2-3	TGTGCCAGCAGCTTGGTAGCGGGGGGGACAGATACGCAGTATTTT	CASSLVAGGTDTQYF
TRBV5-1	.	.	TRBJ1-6	TGCGCCAGCAGCTTGAAACCAGGGGCGGATTCACCCCTCCACTTT	CASSLKPGADSPLHF
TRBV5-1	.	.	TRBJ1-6	TGCGCCAGCAGTTTAGGGGTTTCACCCCTCCACTTT	CASSLGVSPLHF
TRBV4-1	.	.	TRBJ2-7	TGCGCCAGCAGCCAAGCTACAGGCACCACCTACGAGCAGTACTTC	CASSQATGTTYEQYF
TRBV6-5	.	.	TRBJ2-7	TGTGCCACCTCAAGGGGCCGGGACTCCGTCTACGAGCAGTACTTC	CATSRGRDSVYEQYF
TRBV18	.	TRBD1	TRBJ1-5	TGTGCCAGCTCACGAACCGGGACAGGGGGCAATCAGCCCCAGCATTTT	CASSRTGTGGNQPQHF
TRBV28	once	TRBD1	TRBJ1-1	TGTGCCAGCACCGCAGGGGGTTGGCCTTTCTTT	CASTAGGWPFF
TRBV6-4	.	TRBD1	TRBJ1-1	TGTGCCAGCAGTTCAGGGGGCACTGAAGCTTTCTTT	CASSSGGTEAFF
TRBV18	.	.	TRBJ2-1	TGTGCCAGCTCACCACCCTCTAGCTCCTACAATGAGCAGTTCTTC	CASSPPSSSYNEQFF
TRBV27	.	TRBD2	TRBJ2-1	TGTGCCAGCACTCAAACCCCGGCGGGGGGGAGATACAATGAGCAGTTCTTC	CASTQTPAGGRYNEQFF
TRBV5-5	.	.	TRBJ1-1	TGTGCCAGCAGCTTGAACCAGGCTTCTGAAGCTTTCTTT	CASSLNQASEAFF
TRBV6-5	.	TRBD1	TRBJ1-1	TGTGCCAGCATTGGGACAGGTTCCCTGAACACTGAAGCTTTCTTT	CASIGTGSLNTEAFF
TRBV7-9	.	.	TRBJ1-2	TGTGCCAGCAGCTCCGGAACGACATATGGCTACACCTTC	CASSSGTTYGYTF
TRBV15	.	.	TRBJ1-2	TGTGCCACCAGCAGAGAAGCAGTAAGCGGTACCTTC	CATSREAVSGTF
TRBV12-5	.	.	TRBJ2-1	TGTGCTAGTGGTTTAGGGGTAATCCACAATGAGCAGTTCTTC	CASGLGVIHNEQFF
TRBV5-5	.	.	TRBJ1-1	TGTGCCAGCAGCTTCCAGGGAGGGGCTGAAGCTTTCTTT	CASSFQGGAEAFF
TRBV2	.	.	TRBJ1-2	TGTGCCAGCACCCAGACAGAGACGCCCGGGTATGGCTACACCTTC	CASTQTETPGYGYTF
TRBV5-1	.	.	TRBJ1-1	TGCGCCAGCAGCGATGGGAGTGAGGCTTTCTTT	CASSDGSEAFF
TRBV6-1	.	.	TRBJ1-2	TGTGCCAGCAGTGAGGCCGAAGGGAGACTCAGGAGCTACACCTTC	CASSEAEGRLRSYTF
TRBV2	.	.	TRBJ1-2	TGTGCCAGCGCTGACTTGGCGTGGGGCTACACCTTC	CASADLAWGYTF
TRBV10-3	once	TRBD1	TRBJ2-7	TGTGCCATCAGTGACCGGGACAGGGGCTCTGAAGGGACCGAGCAGTACTTC	CAISDRDRGSEGTEQYF
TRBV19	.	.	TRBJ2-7	TGTGCCAGTAGTACCCAGGGGATAGTCGGCGACGAGCAGTACTTC	CASSTQGIVGDEQYF
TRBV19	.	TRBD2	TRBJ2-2	TGTGCCAGTACCCAGACGGGGGGGCGGAACACCGGGGAGCTGTTTTTT	CASTQTGGRNTGELFF
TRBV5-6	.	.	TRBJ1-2	TGTGCCAGCAGCTTGGATGGCACTAACTATGGCTACACCTTC	CASSLDGTNYGYTF
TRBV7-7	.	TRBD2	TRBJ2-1	TGTGCCAGCAGCCCTTCGACTAGCGGGGGCCTAAAGGAGCAGTTCTTC	CASSPSTSGGLKEQFF
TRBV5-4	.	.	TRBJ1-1	TGTGCCAGCAGCTTGGCCGCGCAGACATCGAACACTGAAGCTTTCTTT	CASSLAAQTSNTEAFF
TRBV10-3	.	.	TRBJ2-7	TGTGCCATCAGTTTCAACGGGGTCCCCTACGAGCAGTACTTC	CAISFNGVPYEQYF
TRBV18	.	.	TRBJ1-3	TGTGCCAGCTCACCACCGAACAGGAGAAACACCATATATTTT	CASSPPNRRNTIYF
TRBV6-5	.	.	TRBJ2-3	TGTGCCAGCGGCGAGGAGGAACCAGATACGCAGTATTTT	CASGEEEPDTQYF
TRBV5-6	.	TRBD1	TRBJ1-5	TGTGCCAGCAGCTGGACAGGGGCTGGCAGCAATCAGCCCCAGCATTTT	CASSWTGAGSNQPQHF
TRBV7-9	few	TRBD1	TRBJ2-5	TGTGCCAGCAGCTTTGCCCACCCGGGACAGGCGCAAGAGACCCAGTACTTC	CASSFAHPGQAQETQYF
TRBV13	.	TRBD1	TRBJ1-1	TGTGCCAGCAGCTTAGTTGGGACAGTGAACACTGAAGCTTTCTTT	CASSLVGTVNTEAFF
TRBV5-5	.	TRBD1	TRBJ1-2	TGTGCCAGCAGCTTGACAGGGGCGACCTATGGCTACACCTTC	CASSLTGATYGYTF
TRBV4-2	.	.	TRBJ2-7	TGTGCCAGCAGCCGACAGGGTATTCTCTCGGGGGCGTACGAGCAGTACTTC	CASSRQGILSGAYEQYF
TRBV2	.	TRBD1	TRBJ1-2	TGTGCCAGCAGTCTCCGGACAGGGGGATATGGCTACACCTTC	CASSLRTGGYGYTF
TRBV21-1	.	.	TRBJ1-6	TGTGCCAGCAGCAAAGCGCCCACTGGGGAGGGCTCTTGTAATTCACCCCTCCACTTT	CASSKAPTGEGSCNSPLHF
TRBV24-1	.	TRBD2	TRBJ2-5	TGTGCCACCAGTGACCCCAGGGTAGCGGGGGGGCTGTACCAAGAGACCCAGTACTTC	CATSDPRVAGGLYQETQYF
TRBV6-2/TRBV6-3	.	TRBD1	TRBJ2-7	TGTGCCAGCAGTTGGACAGGGGAACCCTACGAGCAGTACTTC	CASSWTGEPYEQYF
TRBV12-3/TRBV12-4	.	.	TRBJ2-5	TGTGCCAGCAGGCTCAACTTGGAGACCCAGTACTTC	CASRLNLETQYF
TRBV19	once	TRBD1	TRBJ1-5	TGTGCCAGTAGTCCTCCGGGACAGGGGGTAGGAAGCAATCAGCCCCAGCATTTT	CASSPPGQGVGSNQPQHF
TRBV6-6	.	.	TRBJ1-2	TGTGCCAGCAGTTATTCGGCGGATGGCTACACCTTC	CASSYSADGYTF
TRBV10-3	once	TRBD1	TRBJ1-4	TGTGCCACCCGGACAGGAAATGAAAAACTGTTTTTT	CATRTGNEKLFF
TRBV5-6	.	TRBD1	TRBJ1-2	TGTGCCAGCAGCTTGCGGAGCCGACAGGGGCACTATGGCTACACCTTC	CASSLRSRQGHYGYTF
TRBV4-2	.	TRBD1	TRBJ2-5	TGTGCCAGCAGCCCCTTACAGGGGAAGAAAGAGACCCAGTACTTC	CASSPLQGKKETQYF
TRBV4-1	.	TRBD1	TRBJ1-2	TGCGCCAGCAGCACGACAGGGGGCGCAGTAGGCTACACCTTC	CASSTTGGAVGYTF
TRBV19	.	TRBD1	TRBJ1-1	TGTGCCAGTAGTCCGAGGGAAGGACAGGGGCTGAACACTGAAGCTTTCTTT	CASSPREGQGLNTEAFF
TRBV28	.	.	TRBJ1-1	TGTGCCACCTATAACACTGAAGCTTTCTTT	CATYNTEAFF
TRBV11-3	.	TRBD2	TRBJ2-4	TGTGCCAGCAGCTCTAGCGGGGGGGCGGACATTCAGTACTTC	CASSSSGGADIQYF
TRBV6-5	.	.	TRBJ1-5	TGTGCCAGCACGATTGGACAGAATAGCAATCAGCCCCAGCATTTT	CASTIGQNSNQPQHF